The TCR beta chain described here comes from a study of T cells in Graves' hyperthyroidism and ophthalmopathy (dated by TCRdb to between 2018 and 2021). A note on the overall study: A discovery cohort of about a hundred patients, 43 with Graves' ophthalmopathy and approximately 60 with stable Graves' hyperthyroidism, was used to find distinguishing TCR V-J signatures. Whether ophthalmopathy could be predicted prospectively was tested in an independent validation cohort made up of about 18 hyperthyroidism patients plus 17 patients who later progressed to ophthalmopathy. For training and testing, the approximately 97 patients in the discovery cohort were randomly divided in a 7:3 ratio. In about 6 Graves' hyperthyroidism patients, the study also compared T-cell repertoires from thyroid tissue with T-cell repertoires from blood. Once sampling was done, hyperthyroidism patients were given methimazole at a starting dose of 30 mg daily, whereas ophthalmopathy patients were given high-dose intravenous methylprednisolone. TCR Vbeta CDR3 sequencing of 120 to 150 peripheral blood samples (under 45 ophthalmopathy, about 80 hyperthyroidism and some 17 progressor patients) is reported in the paper. Overall study outcomes, separate from this receptor: Most expanded thyroid clonotypes (frequency above 0.001) were also found in blood, which suggests that blood repertoires may mirror thyroid immune responses. In cross-validation, a model built on a 13 V-J signature told ophthalmopathy apart from stable hyperthyroidism with under 90% sensitivity and around 83% specificity, and in testing the same model reached 80%/75%. No statistical method was used to fix the sample size in advance, and group allocation was not hidden from the investigators. In validation, progression to ophthalmopathy was predicted by the model with 55% to 71% sensitivity and nearly 75% specificity, a median of around 6.5 months before onset.

Comments on this clonotype: What this receptor recognizes is not known. Base qualities are not provided; no much larger clone lies one nucleotide away.

The study excluded patients with uncontrolled infections, other autoimmune diseases, pregnancy or lactation. Diagnoses relied on clinical symptoms, serum thyroxine and TRAb, thyroid ultrasound and orbital computed tomography. Total RNA was extracted with Trizol reagent, and quality was checked on an Agilent 2100 Bioanalyzer. CDR3 length: 16 amino acids, cysteine to phenylalanine. This entry keeps only the CDR3 DNA: 48 bases, framed from base 1. V drops 2 bases and J drops 5 bases, leaving 18 bases in between. Via the germline V gene, CDR1 is MNHEY and CDR2 SVGEGT. Amplification of TCR beta CDR3 regions was carried out from RNA transcripts. For the first round of RT-PCR on the TCR CDR3, the HTBI primer set was used together with the Qiagen OneStep RT-PCR kit. A second multiplex PCR round built the libraries, followed by size selection and purification. Libraries were sequenced paired-end with 100 bp reads on an Illumina HiSeq2000. In the paper's pipeline: Raw data were processed with SOAPnuke, discarding reads with adapters, uncalled bases, mean Phred below 15, or no exact constant-primer or identifier match. High-quality paired reads were merged using COPE v1.2.5, and each unique nucleotide sequence was defined as a clonotype. Clonotypes were aligned to IMGT TRBV, TRBD and TRBJ reference segments using MiTCR v1.1. The analysis was restricted to V-J combinations with a frequency above 0.0001, which together covered 99% to 99.2% of the repertoires. The TCS score was defined as F50 (clonal expansion) divided by E x V (chaos), with BLOSUM62-based TCRdist calculated between CDR3 peptides within each V-J. Welch's t-statistics and random forest reduced roughly 500 V-J features to 13, which were used in a naive Bayes classifier (R e1071). Thyroid-blood repertoire similarity was quantified with the Morisita-Horn index. TCRdb reworked the public reads: Q25 trimming with fastp, MiXCR clone assembly, productive beta chains retained. Rows merge per CDR3 protein into single entries with the most common DNA and genes. These V and J calls originate from TCRdb's pipeline instead of the authors' own analysis. The table for this sample lists roughly 500,000 distinct CDR3 sequences; about 45% of them were counted only once. 15% to 20% of the sample comes from the top ten.

The chain links TRBV6-2 or TRBV6-3 with TRBJ2-5; TRBD2 could be the D gene, as 5 bases match. Sequencing was done on a sample of peripheral blood or thyroid tissue (not recorded which). The source of this sequence is an adult woman with Graves' disease, either hyperthyroidism or ophthalmopathy (not recorded which). The DNA sequence is given as TGTGCCAGCAGTTACCTGGCTAACAGACGAGGGGAGACCCAGTACTTC. This encodes CASSYLANRRGETQYF.